This T cell receptor beta chain was found in a study of blood T cell repertoires in COVID-19. The wider study: Sites in the United States, Italy and Spain provided acute and convalescent COVID-19 samples. PBMCs, B-cell-depleted T cells, or T cells provided the cDNA or gDNA that made up the material.

Seattle's enrolled individuals joined amid active infection and were then monitored longitudinally. Trimming stripped 5 bases from V and 3 bases from J, with 18 bases between. CDR3 length: 16 residues. Per the germline V gene, CDR1 is LNHDA and CDR2 is SQIVND (reference sequence). The assay was immunoSEQ multiplex PCR, and TCRdb's table has in-frame clones only and misses some. The sample lists roughly 64,000 clones, about 80% occurring once. The chain uses TRBV19 and TRBJ2-3, with TRBD2 as a possible D gene (7 bases). The sequenced material came from peripheral blood. This clonotype originated in a man in his 60s with COVID-19, enrolled during active disease. In nucleotides, the CDR3 is TGTGCCAGTAGTGCTAGGGGGGGTGGTTCAACAGATACGCAGTATTTT. It specifies CASSARGGGSTDTQYF.